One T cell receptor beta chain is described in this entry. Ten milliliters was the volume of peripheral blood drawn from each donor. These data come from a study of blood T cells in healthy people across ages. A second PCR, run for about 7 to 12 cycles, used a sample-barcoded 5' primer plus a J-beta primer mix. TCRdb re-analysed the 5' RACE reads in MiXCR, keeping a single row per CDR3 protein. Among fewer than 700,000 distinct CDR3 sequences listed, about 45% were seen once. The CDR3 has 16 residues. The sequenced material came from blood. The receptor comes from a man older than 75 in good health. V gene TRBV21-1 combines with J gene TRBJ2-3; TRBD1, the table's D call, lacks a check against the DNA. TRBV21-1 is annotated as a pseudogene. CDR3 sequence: CASRTETETSTDTQYF. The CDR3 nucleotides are TGTGCCAGCAGGACCGAGACAGAGACTAGCACAGATACGCAGTATTTT.